These 5 T cell receptor beta chains came from one sample sequenced in a study of blood T cell repertoires in COVID-19. TCRdb's table, derived via immunoSEQ multiplex PCR, lists solely in-frame clones and lacks some. Among 55,000 to 65,000 clones listed, 85% to 90% were seen once. The sequenced material came from peripheral blood. The receptors derive from a human donor with active COVID-19. The donor label of this sample is uncertain.

In DNA, the CDR3 is TGCGCCAGCAGTCATCCCGGGGACAGGGCGAATAGCAATCAGCCCCAGCATTTT. Residues: CASSHPGDRANSNQPQHF. The gene calls are TRBV23-1 and TRBJ1-5; 9 bases line up with TRBD1. TRBV23-1 is an ORF, with its function uncertain. There are 18 residues in the CDR3. V lost 3 bases, J lost 0 bases, and 9 bases stayed unmatched.

The CDR3 here is CASSLRTGDGDTQYF. In DNA form, the CDR3 reads TGTGCCAGCAGCCTGCGGACAGGCGACGGAGATACGCAGTATTTT. The V call is TRBV7-3, the J call TRBJ2-3, with 7 bases matching TRBD1. The germline CDR1 and CDR2 sequences are SGHTA and FQGTGA. The CDR3 has 15 amino acids. V lost 5 bases and J lost 5; bases outside the gene matches: 10.

The CDR3 loop reads CASSQDWGLEVEQYF. In nucleotides, the CDR3 is TGCGCCAGCAGCCAAGATTGGGGACTAGAGGTCGAGCAGTACTTC. The V call is TRBV4-3, the J call TRBJ2-7, with 8 bases fitting TRBD2. The CDR3 is 15 residues long. The V gene end was trimmed by 0 bases and the J gene end by 6 bases; junction bases not matched to a gene: 7. Looked up from germline, CDR1 is LGHNA and CDR2 is YSLEER.

CDR3 bases: TGTGCCAGCAGCTTAGAGGCCCCCGGGGGTCCACCCCTCCACTTT. Protein: CASSLEAPGGPPLHF. V gene TRBV11-2 combines with J gene TRBJ1-6; maybe TRBD1 (5 bases). The CDR3 totals 15 residues. Germline V gene data show CDR1 as SGHAT and CDR2 as FQNNGV. The V end was cut by 0 bases, the J end by 11 bases, with 14 bases between.

This chain connects TRBV30 to TRBJ1-6; D is uncertain. Trimming pared 4 bases from V and 5 bases from J, leaving 6 bases between. The length of the CDR3 is 12 residues. Germline lookup yields CDR1 GTSNPN and CDR2 SVGIG (reference sequence). The CDR3: CAWIANNSPLHF. The DNA of the CDR3 is TGTGCCTGGATAGCGAATAATTCACCCCTCCACTTT.